Sequencing of this T cell receptor beta chain was carried out in a study of blood T cell repertoires in COVID-19. On the study more broadly: Donors in the United States, Italy and Spain gave samples during acute or convalescent COVID-19. PBMCs, B-cell-depleted T cells, or T cells were the source of the cDNA or gDNA that made up the material.

This clone has just a few counts. Per germline, CDR1 SGDLS and CDR2 YYNGEE. CDR3 length equals 13 residues. Trimming pared 6 bases from V and 5 bases from J, leaving 13 bases between. Original handling: For nucleated cells, counts were estimated from reference gene primer amplification. Sequencing used immunoSEQ multiplex PCR; TCRdb keeps in-frame clones, though not all of them. Clonal size and the V and J genes are those of that table, whereas D and trimming came from the DNA. The data show some 54,000 clones, with approximately 92% seen just once and roughly 2.4% held by the top ten. The J gene is TRBJ2-3, the V gene TRBV9, with a weak D call TRBD2 (6 bases). The origin of this receptor is a man in his fifties or sixties with acute or convalescent COVID-19. The sequencing sample was made of peripheral blood. CDR3 sequence reads: CASNRVGGDTQYF. CDR3 in DNA: TGTGCCAGCAACCGGGTGGGGGGAGATACGCAGTATTTT.